The 9 T cell receptor beta chains listed next were all sequenced from one sample in a study of radiotherapy plus CTLA-4 blockade in lung cancer (dated by TCRdb to the late 2010s). Library method: the immunoSEQ multiplex PCR assay. TCRdb took over this immuneACCESS table, retaining in-frame rearrangements with V and J assigned. Such tables are incomplete; in checked studies, under half of the missing clones stem from an unresolved V gene, and the remainder is unexplained. This sample lists 53,000 or so clones; 70% to 90% were detected once. Jointly, the top ten make up almost 8% of the sample. The source material was peripheral blood, sampled from a patient treated with radiotherapy plus ipilimumab. The receptors here all came from a human donor with non-small cell lung cancer whose response to radiotherapy plus ipilimumab could not be evaluated.

The genes are TRBV5-6 and TRBJ1-2; D gene uncertain. V lost 0 bases to trimming and J lost 8 bases, with 17 bases between them. There are 15 residues in the CDR3. Germline V CDR1 and CDR2: SGHDT, YYEEEE. The CDR3 nucleotides read TGTGCCAGCAGCTTGGGGGGAGCGGGCATCGGGGGCTACACCTTC. Its translation is CASSLGGAGIGGYTF.

The J gene is TRBJ2-7, the V gene TRBV28; possibly TRBD1 for D (5 bases). Trimming removed 7 bases from V and 5 bases from J, with 18 bases in between. The length of the CDR3 is 14 residues. The V gene's germline CDR1 is MDHEN and CDR2 SYDVKM. CDR3: CASIGQGSFHEQYF. CDR3 nucleotides: TGTGCCAGCATTGGTCAGGGCTCCTTTCACGAGCAGTACTTC. The full variable domain, completed using reference TRBV28 and TRBJ2-7, is DVKVTQSSRYLVKRTGEKVFLECVQDMDHENMFWYRQDPGLGLRLIYFSYDVKMKEKGDIPEGYSVSREKKERFSLILESASTNQTSMYLCASIGQGSFHEQYFGPGTRLTVT.

This rearrangement joins TRBV5-4 to TRBJ2-5, with TRBD2 matching over 16 bases. The CDR3 sequence is 18 residues long. J gave up 4 bases and V 0 bases, and 6 bases lay outside the gene matches. Germline V gene sequence: CDR1 SGHNT, CDR2 YYREEE (reference sequence). The CDR3 sequence: CASSLGSGLAGGRETQYF. For the CDR3, the DNA is TGTGCCAGCAGCTTGGGGTCGGGACTAGCGGGGGGGCGAGAGACCCAGTACTTC.

V gene TRBV10-3 combines with J gene TRBJ2-7; 9 nucleotides agree with TRBD1. The CDR3 loop spans 14 amino acids. The trim removed 10 bases at V and 5 bases at J, leaving 12 bases unmatched. CDR1 is ENHRY, CDR2 SYGVKD, per germline. The chain's CDR3 is CASTSGTGINEQYF. As DNA, the CDR3 is TGTGCCAGCACTTCCGGGACAGGGATCAACGAGCAGTACTTC.

The J gene is TRBJ2-7, the V gene TRBV7-2; 9 bases map to TRBD2. The germline V gene encodes CDR1 SGHTA and CDR2 FQGNSA. The CDR3 is 15 amino acids. Trimming took 4 bases from V and 2 from J; bases not matched to a gene: 6. The CDR3 sequence is CASSSTSGPAYEQYF. In nucleotides, the CDR3 is TGTGCCAGCAGCTCTACTAGCGGGCCAGCCTACGAGCAGTACTTC.

This chain connects TRBV25-1 to TRBJ2-1; TRBD2 agrees at 14 bases. Germline CDR1 MGHDK, CDR2 SYGVNS. V shed 3 bases, J shed 9 bases, and the junction held 13 bases outside the gene matches. The CDR3 spans 18 residues. The chain's CDR3 is CASSELRSGTSGSREQFF. DNA for the CDR3: TGTGCCAGCAGTGAGTTACGAAGCGGGACTAGCGGGAGTCGTGAGCAGTTCTTC. Based on the CDR3 plus reference TRBV25-1 and TRBJ2-1, the full variable domain is EADIYQTPRYLVIGTGKKITLECSQTMGHDKMYWYQQDPGMELHLIHYSYGVNSTEKGDLSSESTVSRIRTEHFPLTLESARPSHTSQYLCASSELRSGTSGSREQFFGPGTRLTVL.

This rearrangement joins TRBV19 to TRBJ1-6, with 8 positions matching TRBD1. The CDR3 is 17 amino acids. Looked up from germline, CDR1 is LNHDA and CDR2 is SQIVND (reference sequence). The V segment lost 7 bases and the J segment 10 bases; nucleotides outside the gene matches: 18. The CDR3 DNA reads TGTGCCAGTACTTCTATCGGACAGGGTTCTATTAGGTCACCCCTCCACTTT. Residues: CASTSIGQGSIRSPLHF.

The rearrangement joins TRBV27 to TRBJ2-3; TRBD2 is a possible D gene (7 bases). Trimming removed 4 bases at V and 5 bases at J, with 16 bases between. Germline V gives CDR1 MNHEY, CDR2 SMNVEV (reference sequence). The CDR3 runs 15 residues. CDR3 nucleotide sequence: TGTGCCAGCAGTTCCTCAGGGGCGGGGGAAGATACGCAGTATTTT. Translating gives CASSSSGAGEDTQYF.

The rearrangement links TRBV7-8 to TRBJ1-5, with D tentatively TRBD1 (6 bases). The CDR3 covers 19 residues. In germline, CDR1 is SGHVS, CDR2 FQNEAQ. V was trimmed by 2 bases and J by 0 bases, leaving 20 bases between them. The CDR3 DNA reads TGTGCCAGCAGCTTAAGTCCGCCTAACGCGGGGGCTAGCAATCAGCCCCAGCATTTT. Residues: CASSLSPPNAGASNQPQHF.